This is a list of T cell receptor beta chains from one sample in a study of T cell responses to AZD1222 COVID-19 vaccine. TCRdb's copy holds only in-frame clones and misses some; the assay was immunoSEQ multiplex PCR. The repertoire holds about 110,000 clones, around 90% seen once, with about 3.3% in the top ten. This material consisted of peripheral blood, taken on day 0 of MenACWY control vaccination. These receptors were obtained from an adult in good health. CDR3s include the opening cysteine and the closing phenylalanine or tryptophan. The order of the fields is clone size, J gene, V gene, D gene, CDR3 protein, CDR3 DNA. D genes are given only for firm matches. Size tells how often a clone was seen (once, few, many) or the class of an expanded clone, and some rows leave it out.

abundance: .
j_gene: TRBJ1-6
v_gene: TRBV7-8
d_gene: .
CDR3aa: CASSQTQGSYNSPLHF
CDR3nt: TGTGCCAGCAGCCAAACGCAGGGTTCCTATAATTCACCCCTCCACTTT

abundance: .
j_gene: TRBJ1-1
v_gene: TRBV19
d_gene: TRBD1
CDR3aa: CASRDRGRMNTEAFF
CDR3nt: TGTGCCAGTAGGGACAGGGGGCGCATGAACACTGAAGCTTTCTTT

abundance: .
j_gene: TRBJ1-1
v_gene: TRBV13
d_gene: .
CDR3aa: CASSLDVGLSTEAFF
CDR3nt: TGTGCCAGCAGCTTAGATGTGGGTTTGAGCACTGAAGCTTTCTTT

abundance: few
j_gene: TRBJ1-5
v_gene: TRBV30
d_gene: TRBD1
CDR3aa: CAWGEGGQGYQPQHF
CDR3nt: TGTGCCTGGGGGGAGGGCGGACAGGGGTATCAGCCCCAGCATTTT

abundance: .
j_gene: TRBJ1-1
v_gene: TRBV11-2
d_gene: TRBD1
CDR3aa: CASKSQGASATEAFF
CDR3nt: TGTGCCAGCAAGTCTCAGGGGGCGAGTGCCACTGAAGCTTTCTTT

abundance: .
j_gene: TRBJ1-3
v_gene: TRBV18
d_gene: .
CDR3aa: CASSPLHAELSSGNTIYF
CDR3nt: TGTGCCAGCTCACCACTTCATGCAGAATTGAGCTCTGGAAACACCATATATTTT

abundance: once
j_gene: TRBJ1-5
v_gene: TRBV7-8
d_gene: TRBD1
CDR3aa: CASSPGQGVNQPQHF
CDR3nt: TGTGCCAGCAGCCCCGGCCAGGGGGTTAATCAGCCCCAGCATTTT

abundance: once
j_gene: TRBJ1-3
v_gene: TRBV5-6
d_gene: .
CDR3aa: CASSLGQGAIYF
CDR3nt: TGTGCCAGCAGCTTGGGGCAGGGAGCCATATATTTT

abundance: .
j_gene: TRBJ2-3
v_gene: TRBV7-9
d_gene: .
CDR3aa: CASSLLDITDTQYF
CDR3nt: TGTGCCAGCAGCTTGTTGGACATCACAGATACGCAGTATTTT

abundance: once
j_gene: TRBJ2-7
v_gene: TRBV30
d_gene: .
CDR3aa: CAWSARGGGTYEQYF
CDR3nt: TGTGCCTGGAGTGCTAGGGGGGGTGGTACCTACGAGCAGTACTTC

abundance: .
j_gene: TRBJ1-2
v_gene: TRBV5-4
d_gene: TRBD1
CDR3aa: CASSLQGGGYGYTF
CDR3nt: TGTGCCAGCAGCTTACAGGGGGGCGGCTATGGCTACACCTTC

abundance: .
j_gene: TRBJ1-3
v_gene: TRBV2
d_gene: .
CDR3aa: CATGGTGNTIYF
CDR3nt: TGTGCCACCGGGGGGACTGGAAACACCATATATTTT

abundance: .
j_gene: TRBJ1-1
v_gene: TRBV5-6
d_gene: TRBD1
CDR3aa: CASSWGLDREAFF
CDR3nt: TGTGCCAGCAGCTGGGGTCTGGACAGGGAAGCTTTCTTT

abundance: .
j_gene: TRBJ1-5
v_gene: TRBV5-4
d_gene: .
CDR3aa: CASSLGPSSNQPQHF
CDR3nt: TGTGCCAGCAGCTTGGGGCCAAGTAGCAATCAGCCCCAGCATTTT

abundance: .
j_gene: TRBJ1-1
v_gene: TRBV27
d_gene: TRBD1
CDR3aa: CASSSSGGVLGTEAFF
CDR3nt: TGTGCCAGCAGTTCCTCAGGGGGAGTTTTAGGCACTGAAGCTTTCTTT

abundance: .
j_gene: TRBJ2-3
v_gene: TRBV4-3
d_gene: TRBD2
CDR3aa: CASSQSRGLAYGTDTQYF
CDR3nt: TGCGCCAGCAGCCAAAGTAGAGGACTAGCGTATGGCACAGATACGCAGTATTTT

abundance: .
j_gene: TRBJ1-2
v_gene: TRBV30
d_gene: .
CDR3aa: CALYQGYGYTF
CDR3nt: TGTGCCTTGTATCAGGGCTATGGCTACACCTTC

abundance: .
j_gene: TRBJ2-7
v_gene: TRBV6-4
d_gene: .
CDR3aa: CASSAGVSSYEQYF
CDR3nt: TGTGCCAGCAGTGCGGGAGTAAGCTCCTACGAGCAGTACTTC

abundance: .
j_gene: TRBJ2-1
v_gene: TRBV5-1
d_gene: TRBD2
CDR3aa: CASSLGSGDYNEQFF
CDR3nt: TGCGCCAGCAGCTTGGGTAGCGGGGACTACAATGAGCAGTTCTTC

abundance: .
j_gene: TRBJ2-3
v_gene: TRBV5-1
d_gene: TRBD1
CDR3aa: CASGVGTGGGDTQYF
CDR3nt: TGCGCCAGCGGGGTAGGGACAGGGGGCGGAGATACGCAGTATTTT

abundance: .
j_gene: TRBJ2-7
v_gene: TRBV7-2
d_gene: .
CDR3aa: CASSLVFRGPYEQYF
CDR3nt: TGTGCCAGCAGCTTAGTATTTAGGGGACCCTACGAGCAGTACTTC

abundance: .
j_gene: TRBJ1-3
v_gene: TRBV19
d_gene: .
CDR3aa: CASRTQGYSGNTIYF
CDR3nt: TGTGCCAGTAGGACACAGGGTTACTCTGGAAACACCATATATTTT

abundance: once
j_gene: TRBJ1-5
v_gene: TRBV10-1
d_gene: TRBD1
CDR3aa: CASSDPRGEGQGFMGNQPQHF
CDR3nt: TGCGCCAGCAGTGACCCCAGGGGGGAGGGACAGGGATTTATGGGCAATCAGCCCCAGCATTTT

abundance: .
j_gene: TRBJ1-1
v_gene: TRBV12-3/TRBV12-4
d_gene: .
CDR3aa: CASSFVMNTEAFF
CDR3nt: TGTGCCAGCAGTTTTGTCATGAACACTGAAGCTTTCTTT

abundance: once
j_gene: TRBJ2-7
v_gene: TRBV19
d_gene: .
CDR3aa: CATSYDLEQYF
CDR3nt: TGTGCCACCTCTTATGACCTCGAGCAGTACTTC

abundance: .
j_gene: TRBJ1-3
v_gene: TRBV29-1
d_gene: .
CDR3aa: CSTSNDGGGNTIYF
CDR3nt: TGCAGCACTTCTAACGACGGGGGCGGAAACACCATATATTTT

abundance: .
j_gene: TRBJ1-2
v_gene: TRBV5-1
d_gene: .
CDR3aa: CASSLFPPNYGYTF
CDR3nt: TGCGCCAGCAGCTTGTTCCCCCCTAACTATGGCTACACCTTC

abundance: .
j_gene: TRBJ1-6
v_gene: TRBV27
d_gene: .
CDR3aa: CASRPGHYNSPLHF
CDR3nt: TGTGCCAGCAGACCGGGACACTATAATTCACCCCTCCACTTT

abundance: .
j_gene: TRBJ2-7
v_gene: TRBV4-2
d_gene: .
CDR3aa: CASSQYGRPGEQYF
CDR3nt: TGTGCCAGCAGCCAATACGGGCGGCCCGGCGAGCAGTACTTC

abundance: .
j_gene: TRBJ2-7
v_gene: TRBV14
d_gene: TRBD1
CDR3aa: CASSQTGKPSYEQYF
CDR3nt: TGTGCCAGCAGCCAGACAGGGAAACCATCCTACGAGCAGTACTTC

abundance: .
j_gene: TRBJ2-7
v_gene: TRBV6-2/TRBV6-3
d_gene: TRBD2
CDR3aa: CASSHTSGGMNEQYF
CDR3nt: TGTGCCAGCAGTCATACTAGCGGGGGAATGAACGAGCAGTACTTC

abundance: .
j_gene: TRBJ2-7
v_gene: TRBV28
d_gene: .
CDR3aa: CASSLSGNEQYF
CDR3nt: TGTGCCAGCAGTTTATCCGGGAACGAGCAGTACTTC

abundance: .
j_gene: TRBJ1-2
v_gene: TRBV19
d_gene: .
CDR3aa: CASSRRQEGYGYTF
CDR3nt: TGTGCCAGTAGTAGGAGACAGGAGGGCTATGGCTACACCTTC

abundance: .
j_gene: TRBJ2-7
v_gene: TRBV7-3
d_gene: .
CDR3aa: CASSPEMGPYYEQYF
CDR3nt: TGTGCCAGCAGCCCAGAAATGGGACCATACTACGAGCAGTACTTC

abundance: .
j_gene: TRBJ1-6
v_gene: TRBV7-2
d_gene: .
CDR3aa: CASSERGASHSPLHF
CDR3nt: TGTGCCAGCAGCGAACGGGGGGCCAGTCACTCACCCCTCCACTTT

abundance: .
j_gene: TRBJ2-1
v_gene: TRBV5-1
d_gene: TRBD1
CDR3aa: CASSPGQGFRNEQFF
CDR3nt: TGCGCCAGCAGCCCGGGACAGGGGTTTAGGAATGAGCAGTTCTTC

abundance: .
j_gene: TRBJ2-3
v_gene: TRBV6-5
d_gene: .
CDR3aa: CASLGSTDTQYF
CDR3nt: TGTGCCAGTTTGGGGAGCACAGATACGCAGTATTTT

abundance: .
j_gene: TRBJ1-2
v_gene: TRBV25-1
d_gene: .
CDR3aa: CASTPFDSPTGGYTF
CDR3nt: TGTGCCAGCACCCCCTTTGACAGCCCAACGGGCGGCTACACCTTC

abundance: .
j_gene: TRBJ1-2
v_gene: TRBV5-5
d_gene: TRBD1
CDR3aa: CASSLRRQGDGGYTF
CDR3nt: TGTGCCAGCAGCTTGCGGAGACAGGGGGACGGTGGCTACACCTTC

abundance: .
j_gene: TRBJ1-2
v_gene: TRBV30
d_gene: .
CDR3aa: CAWSVGRGANYGYTF
CDR3nt: TGTGCCTGGAGTGTAGGAAGAGGGGCTAACTATGGCTACACCTTC

abundance: .
j_gene: TRBJ2-5
v_gene: TRBV5-1
d_gene: TRBD1
CDR3aa: CASSSGQVETQYF
CDR3nt: TGCGCCAGCAGCTCGGGACAGGTTGAGACCCAGTACTTC

abundance: .
j_gene: TRBJ1-6
v_gene: TRBV5-4
d_gene: .
CDR3aa: CASSSGGSSYNSPLHF
CDR3nt: TGTGCCAGCAGCTCCGGGGGTAGCTCCTATAATTCACCCCTCCACTTT

abundance: once
j_gene: TRBJ1-1
v_gene: TRBV7-9
d_gene: .
CDR3aa: CASSGQQGNTEAFF
CDR3nt: TGTGCCAGCAGCGGCCAACAGGGGAACACTGAAGCTTTCTTT

abundance: .
j_gene: TRBJ1-1
v_gene: TRBV6-4
d_gene: .
CDR3aa: CASSEQRNTEAFF
CDR3nt: TGTGCCAGCAGTGAACAAAGGAACACTGAAGCTTTCTTT

abundance: .
j_gene: TRBJ2-7
v_gene: TRBV5-1
d_gene: .
CDR3aa: CASRNGDGAYEQYF
CDR3nt: TGCGCCAGCAGGAATGGAGACGGTGCCTACGAGCAGTACTTC

abundance: .
j_gene: TRBJ2-7
v_gene: TRBV3-1/TRBV3-2
d_gene: .
CDR3aa: CASSQGLGHEQYF
CDR3nt: TGTGCCAGCAGCCAGGGATTGGGCCACGAGCAGTACTTC

abundance: once
j_gene: TRBJ1-2
v_gene: TRBV7-9
d_gene: .
CDR3aa: CASSLAGYGYTF
CDR3nt: TGTGCCAGCAGCTTAGCCGGGTATGGCTACACCTTC

abundance: .
j_gene: TRBJ2-7
v_gene: TRBV18
d_gene: TRBD1
CDR3aa: CASSDGTAYEQYF
CDR3nt: TGTGCCAGCTCGGACGGGACAGCCTACGAGCAGTACTTC

abundance: .
j_gene: TRBJ2-2
v_gene: TRBV5-5
d_gene: TRBD1
CDR3aa: CASSAGQGTGELFF
CDR3nt: TGTGCCAGCAGCGCGGGACAGGGTACCGGGGAGCTGTTTTTT

abundance: .
j_gene: TRBJ1-5
v_gene: TRBV19
d_gene: TRBD1
CDR3aa: CASSIDSGTASNQPQHF
CDR3nt: TGTGCCAGTAGTATAGACTCCGGGACAGCGAGCAATCAGCCCCAGCATTTT

abundance: .
j_gene: TRBJ2-7
v_gene: TRBV5-5
d_gene: .
CDR3aa: CASSLSFTGDPGLPPYEQYF
CDR3nt: TGTGCCAGCAGCTTGTCGTTTACAGGAGACCCCGGTCTGCCCCCCTACGAGCAGTACTTC

abundance: .
j_gene: TRBJ2-1
v_gene: TRBV30
d_gene: .
CDR3aa: CAWSPAPSSYNEQFF
CDR3nt: TGTGCCTGGAGTCCGGCTCCCTCCTCCTACAATGAGCAGTTCTTC

abundance: .
j_gene: TRBJ1-2
v_gene: TRBV23-1
d_gene: .
CDR3aa: CASSQNVHGSYGYTF
CDR3nt: TGCGCCAGCAGTCAAAATGTTCATGGGAGCTATGGCTACACCTTC

abundance: .
j_gene: TRBJ1-3
v_gene: TRBV7-8
d_gene: .
CDR3aa: CASSLGPLWGSGNTIYF
CDR3nt: TGTGCCAGCAGCTTAGGGCCCCTATGGGGCTCTGGAAACACCATATATTTT

abundance: .
j_gene: TRBJ1-2
v_gene: TRBV5-1
d_gene: .
CDR3aa: CASSPGQDEGYTF
CDR3nt: TGCGCCAGCAGTCCAGGGCAAGATGAGGGCTACACCTTC

abundance: .
j_gene: TRBJ1-1
v_gene: TRBV7-9
d_gene: .
CDR3aa: CASSLVNSGGTEAFF
CDR3nt: TGTGCCAGCAGCTTAGTAAACAGCGGGGGCACTGAAGCTTTCTTT

abundance: once
j_gene: TRBJ1-2
v_gene: TRBV6-6
d_gene: TRBD1
CDR3aa: CASNPTGANYGYTF
CDR3nt: TGTGCCAGCAACCCGACAGGGGCCAACTATGGCTACACCTTC

abundance: .
j_gene: TRBJ2-5
v_gene: TRBV6-1
d_gene: .
CDR3aa: CASSLQETQYF
CDR3nt: TGTGCCAGCAGCCTCCAAGAGACCCAGTACTTC

abundance: .
j_gene: TRBJ1-2
v_gene: TRBV6-6
d_gene: .
CDR3aa: CASSPRGMGYGYTF
CDR3nt: TGTGCCAGCAGTCCCAGGGGTATGGGCTATGGCTACACCTTC